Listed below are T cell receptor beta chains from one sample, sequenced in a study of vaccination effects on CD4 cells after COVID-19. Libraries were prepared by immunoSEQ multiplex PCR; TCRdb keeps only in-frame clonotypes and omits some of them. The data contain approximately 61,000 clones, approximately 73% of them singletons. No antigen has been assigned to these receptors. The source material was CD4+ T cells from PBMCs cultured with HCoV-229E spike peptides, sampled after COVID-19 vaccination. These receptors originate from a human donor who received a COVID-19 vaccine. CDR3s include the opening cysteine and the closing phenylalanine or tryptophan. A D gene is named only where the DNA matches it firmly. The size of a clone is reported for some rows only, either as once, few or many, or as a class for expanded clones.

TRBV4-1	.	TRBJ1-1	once	TGCGCCAGCAGCCAATTTGCCAGGGCGGCCACTGAAGCTTTCTTT	CASSQFARAATEAFF
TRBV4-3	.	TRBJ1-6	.	TGCGCCAGCAGCCATGGGGACTTATATAATTCACCCCTCCACTTT	CASSHGDLYNSPLHF
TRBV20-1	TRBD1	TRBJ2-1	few	TGCAGTGCTAGTTGGGACAGTCGCTCCTACAATGAGCAGTTCTTC	CSASWDSRSYNEQFF
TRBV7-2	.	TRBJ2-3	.	TGTGCCAGCAGCTTAAACGTCGTCGGGACAGATACGCAGTATTTT	CASSLNVVGTDTQYF
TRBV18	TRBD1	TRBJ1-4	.	TGTGCCAGCTCACCACGAGGGACAGGGGCAACTAATGAAAAACTGTTTTTT	CASSPRGTGATNEKLFF
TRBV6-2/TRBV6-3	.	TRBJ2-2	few	TGTGCCAGCAGTTACTGGGGGACGAACACCGGGGAGCTGTTTTTT	CASSYWGTNTGELFF
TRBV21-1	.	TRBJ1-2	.	TGTGCCAGCAGCAAAGATCGGGGTAGCTATGGCTACACCTTC	CASSKDRGSYGYTF
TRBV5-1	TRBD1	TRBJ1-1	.	TGCGCCAGCAGCTCACAGGGGGCGCAGAACACTGAAGCTTTCTTT	CASSSQGAQNTEAFF
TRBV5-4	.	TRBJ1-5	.	TGTGCCAGCAGCTTGGGCGGGGGGAATAGCAATCAGCCCCAGCATTTT	CASSLGGGNSNQPQHF
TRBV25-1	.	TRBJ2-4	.	TGTGCCAGCAGTGAACCCTCTACCGTCGGAAACATTCAGTACTTC	CASSEPSTVGNIQYF
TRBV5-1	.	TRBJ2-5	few	TGCGCCAGCAGCTTGGGAGCGCGTCAACAAGAGACCCAGTACTTC	CASSLGARQQETQYF
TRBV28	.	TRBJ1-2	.	TGTGCCAGCAGGGGCAGGACTAACTATGGCTACACCTTC	CASRGRTNYGYTF
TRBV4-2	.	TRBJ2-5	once	TGTGCCAGCAGCCAAGGAGACTTAGGTGACCAAGAGACCCAGTACTTC	CASSQGDLGDQETQYF
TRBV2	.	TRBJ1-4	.	TGTGCCAGCAGGAGGACAGTCGCTAATGAAAAACTGTTTTTT	CASRRTVANEKLFF
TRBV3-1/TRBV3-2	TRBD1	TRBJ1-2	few	TGTGCCAGCAGCCAAGGACTACAGGGGGCGCGAGGCTACACCTTC	CASSQGLQGARGYTF
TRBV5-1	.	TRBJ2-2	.	TGCGCCAGCAGCTTCGTGGTCGGTGGGGAGCTGTTTTTT	CASSFVVGGELFF
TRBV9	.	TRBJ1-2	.	TGTGCCAGCAGGGACCCGGGCAGGGTGGAAAGGTCTGGCTACACCTTC	CASRDPGRVERSGYTF
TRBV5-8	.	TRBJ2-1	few	TGTGCCAGCAGCTTGCGGATCAATGAGCAGTTCTTC	CASSLRINEQFF
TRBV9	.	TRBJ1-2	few	TGTGCCAGCAGCGTTTTAAGGGTTGGAGGCTACACCTTC	CASSVLRVGGYTF
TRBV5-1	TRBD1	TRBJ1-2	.	TGCGCCAGCAGCCCCCTGGGACAGGGGGGCTACACCTTC	CASSPLGQGGYTF
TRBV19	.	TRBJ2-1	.	TGTGCCACGGCTGCTTTGAATGAGCAGTTCTTC	CATAALNEQFF
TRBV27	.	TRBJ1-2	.	TGTGCCAGCAGTTATTATCGTGACGGATTTAACTATGGCTACACCTTC	CASSYYRDGFNYGYTF
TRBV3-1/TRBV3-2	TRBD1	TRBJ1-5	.	TGTGCCAGCAGCCACGGACAGGGGGCCAATCAGCCCCAGCATTTT	CASSHGQGANQPQHF
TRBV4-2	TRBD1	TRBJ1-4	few	TGTGCCAGCAGCCAGGAACCGGGACAGTACTCCCTGTTTTTT	CASSQEPGQYSLFF
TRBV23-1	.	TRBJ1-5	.	TGCGCCAGCAGTCAGCCCGACAGTAATGGCAATCAGCCCCAGCATTTT	CASSQPDSNGNQPQHF
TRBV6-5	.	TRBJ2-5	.	TGTGCCAGCGTTGGCCAGATAACGGAGACCCAGTACTTC	CASVGQITETQYF
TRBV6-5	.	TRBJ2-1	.	TGTGCCAGCAGCGCCGACAGCATTGAGCAGTTCTTC	CASSADSIEQFF
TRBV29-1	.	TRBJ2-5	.	TGCAGCGTCAGGCGGCTCCAAGAGACCCAGTACTTC	CSVRRLQETQYF
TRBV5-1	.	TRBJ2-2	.	TGCGCCAGCAGCTTGAGGCGGACAGCCACCGGGGAGCTGTTTTTT	CASSLRRTATGELFF
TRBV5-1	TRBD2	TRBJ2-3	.	TGCGCCAGCAGCTCGATGCCTAGCGGGGGCCCAGATACGCAGTATTTT	CASSSMPSGGPDTQYF
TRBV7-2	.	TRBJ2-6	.	TGTGCCAGCAGCGCAGGGTTCTCTGGGGCCAACGTCCTGACTTTC	CASSAGFSGANVLTF
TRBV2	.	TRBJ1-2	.	TGTGCCAGCAGTGAATCAGGTTCTGTCTACACCTTC	CASSESGSVYTF
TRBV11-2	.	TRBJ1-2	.	TGTGCCAGCAGCTTAGTACAGGCCTATGGCTACACCTTC	CASSLVQAYGYTF
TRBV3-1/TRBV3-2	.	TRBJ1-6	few	TGTGCCAGCAGCCAGGGGGCCACCAATTCACCCCTCCACTTT	CASSQGATNSPLHF
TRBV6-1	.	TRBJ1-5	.	TGTGCCAGCAGTGAGGCTCGAGGCCAGCCCCAGCATTTT	CASSEARGQPQHF
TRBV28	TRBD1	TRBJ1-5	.	TGTGCCAGCAGCCTCAGACAGGGAGGTCAGCCCCAGCATTTT	CASSLRQGGQPQHF
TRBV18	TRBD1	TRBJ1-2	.	TGTGCCAGCTCACGCTCAGGGGGGCAAAACTATGGCTACACCTTC	CASSRSGGQNYGYTF
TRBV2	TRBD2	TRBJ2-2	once	TGTGCCAGCAGTCCAACTAGCGGGGGATCGAACACCGGGGAGCTGTTTTTT	CASSPTSGGSNTGELFF
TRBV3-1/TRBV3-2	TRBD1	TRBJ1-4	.	TGTGCCAGCAGCCCCCAGGGGGCGGATGGTGAAAAACTGTTTTTT	CASSPQGADGEKLFF
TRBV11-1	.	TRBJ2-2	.	TGTGCCAGCAGCCGAGGACGGACAGCGAACACCGGGGAGCTGTTTTTT	CASSRGRTANTGELFF
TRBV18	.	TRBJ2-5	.	TGTGCCAGCGCCGCCCTTCGGGGTGAGACCCAGTACTTC	CASAALRGETQYF
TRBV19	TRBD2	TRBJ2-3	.	TGTGCCAGTAGTTCACTAGCGGGGAGCACAGATACGCAGTATTTT	CASSSLAGSTDTQYF
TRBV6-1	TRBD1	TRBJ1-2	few	TGTGCCAGCAGTGAAGGACGCGCGGGACAGGGGTATGGCTACACCTTC	CASSEGRAGQGYGYTF
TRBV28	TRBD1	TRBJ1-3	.	TGTGCCAGCAGTAGTCCCGGGACAGGGTTAAACACCATATATTTT	CASSSPGTGLNTIYF
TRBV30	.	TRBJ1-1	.	TGTGCCTCTACGGACAGCCCCGTGGGCACTGAAGCTTTCTTT	CASTDSPVGTEAFF
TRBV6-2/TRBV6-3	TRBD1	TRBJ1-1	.	TGTGCCAGCAGTTACCTCGGACAGGGGAAACCGGACACTGAAGCTTTCTTT	CASSYLGQGKPDTEAFF
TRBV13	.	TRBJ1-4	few	TGTGCCAGCAGCTTAGGGCGGCCGGGACTCCTTTTGGGGAAACTGTTTTTT	CASSLGRPGLLLGKLFF
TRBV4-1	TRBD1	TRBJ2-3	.	TGCGCCAGCAGCCAAGGTACCGGACAGGGGTATGATACGCAGTATTTT	CASSQGTGQGYDTQYF
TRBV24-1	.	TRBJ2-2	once	TGTGCCACCAGTTCAGGGGATTCCGTCGGGGAGCTGTTTTTT	CATSSGDSVGELFF
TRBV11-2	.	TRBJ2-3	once	TGTGCCAGCAGCTTAGCGGGTGGCGGGGCCACAGATACGCAGTATTTT	CASSLAGGGATDTQYF
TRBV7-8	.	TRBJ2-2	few	TGTGCCAGCACTTCCCGACCCCTAGGGGAGCTGTTTTTT	CASTSRPLGELFF
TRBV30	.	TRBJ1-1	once	TGTGCCTGGAGTGCCAACTACGCTGAAGCTTTCTTT	CAWSANYAEAFF
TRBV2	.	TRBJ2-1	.	TGTGCCAGCAGTGAACAGGTAGGGGCCTACAATGAGCAGTTCTTC	CASSEQVGAYNEQFF
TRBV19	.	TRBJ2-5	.	TGTGCCAGTAGTATTAGAGGTCCGGAGACCCAGTACTTC	CASSIRGPETQYF
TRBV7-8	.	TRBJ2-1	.	TGTGCCAGCAGCCCTGGGACGGTCGAGTTCTTC	CASSPGTVEFF
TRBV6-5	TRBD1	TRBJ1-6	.	TGTGCCAGCCGGGACAGGGATTCACCCCTCCACTTT	CASRDRDSPLHF
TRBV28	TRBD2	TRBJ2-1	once	TGTGCCAGCAGTTTGCCTAGCGGGGGGTACAATGAGCAGTTCTTC	CASSLPSGGYNEQFF
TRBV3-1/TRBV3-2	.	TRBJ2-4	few	TGTGCCAGCAGCCCCACAGGGCCAAACATTCAGTACTTC	CASSPTGPNIQYF
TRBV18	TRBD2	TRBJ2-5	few	TGTGCCAGCTCACAGACTAGCGGGGAGACCCAGTACTTC	CASSQTSGETQYF
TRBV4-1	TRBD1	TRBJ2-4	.	TGCGCCAGCAGCCAACCAGGGGGCAGGGGCCTTCAGTACTTC	CASSQPGGRGLQYF